This TCR beta chain derives from a study of regulatory T cells in long-lasting Graves disease. Study-wide background: Positive TSH receptor antibodies alongside over 5 years of antithyroid drugs were what marked Graves' disease as persistent. General study results and limits: It was in persistent disease that TRBV28, TRBJ1-2 and TRBJ2-5 were favored.

Documented time point: persistent/refractory GD, antithyroid drugs over 5 years with positive TRAb. RNA from PBMCs was the source of the TCR library. V lost 1 base, J lost 0 bases, and 7 bases lay in between. The CDR3 spans 14 residues. Germline CDR1 SGHNT, CDR2 YYREEE (reference sequence). Construction of TCR beta libraries relied on iRepertoire HTBI primers and on Arm-PCR targeting CDR3 regions. TCRdb passed the multiplex PCR reads through MiXCR, listing each CDR3 protein once. The table includes around 500,000 distinct CDR3 sequences, around 20% detected once. This clonotype was observed many times. As yet, its antigen is unknown.

The V call is TRBV5-4, the J call TRBJ2-5; D gene uncertain. The TCR sequence derives from a female donor with Graves disease. Sample: peripheral blood mononuclear cells (PBMCs), taken when the disease was refractory, from a patient treated with antithyroid drugs. The CDR3 reads CASSLRRNQETQYF. DNA for the CDR3: TGTGCCAGCAGCTTGAGACGGAACCAAGAGACCCAGTACTTC.